The 21 T cell receptor beta chains below come from one sample, sequenced in a study of cytomegalovirus exposure and HLA in healthy donors. The PCR employed 60 Vbeta primers together with 13 Jbeta primers. The method was immunoSEQ multiplex PCR; TCRdb's version includes in-frame clones alone and lacks a portion of them. The sample records around 150,000 clones, approximately 83% being singletons. The specimen sequenced was PBMCs. Every receptor here comes from a woman under 30 in good health and CMV-seronegative.

J is TRBJ1-1 and V is TRBV2, with a weak D call TRBD1 (6 bases). From germline, CDR1 is SNHLY and CDR2 FYNNEI. Deletions cut 4 bases from V and 1 base from J, with 10 bases between. CDR3 length: 14 residues. CDR3 loop: CASSVGGRNTEAFF. The CDR3, as DNA: TGTGCCAGCAGTGTCGGGGGGCGGAACACTGAAGCTTTCTTT. The variable domain in full, completed from reference TRBV2 and TRBJ1-1, reads EPEVTQTPSHQVTQMGQEVILRCVPISNHLYFYWYRQILGQKVEFLVSFYNNEISEKSEIFDDQFSVERPDGSNFTLKIRSTKLEDSAMYFCASSVGGRNTEAFFGQGTRLTVV.

The chain combines TRBV14 with TRBJ2-2; D is ambiguous. V was clipped by 3 bases and J by 6 bases, with 8 bases between them. The CDR3 is made up of 13 amino acids. CDR1 is SGHDN, CDR2 FVKESK, per germline. The CDR3 is CASSQGSPGELFF. CDR3 DNA: TGTGCCAGCAGCCAGGGCAGCCCCGGGGAGCTGTTTTTT.

V usage is TRBV5-4 and J usage is TRBJ2-2; 9 bases match TRBD1. The germline V gene encodes CDR1 SGHNT and CDR2 YYREEE (reference sequence). This CDR3 has 16 residues. V was clipped by 3 bases and J by 5 bases; unmatched bases: 8. In DNA, the CDR3 is TGTGCCAGCAGCTCCGGGACAGGGAAGGGGACCGGGGAGCTGTTTTTT. Translation: CASSSGTGKGTGELFF. The full variable domain, completed using reference TRBV5-4 and TRBJ2-2, is ETGVTQSPTHLIKTRGQQVTLRCSSQSGHNTVSWYQQALGQGPQFIFQYYREEENGRGNFPPRFSGLQFPNYSSELNVNALELDDSALYLCASSSGTGKGTGELFFGEGSRLTVL.

The chain employs TRBV28 and TRBJ1-2; D unclear. Trimming cost V 6 bases and J 4 bases, with 12 bases left between them. The CDR3 sequence is 13 residues long. Germline V lookup: CDR1 MDHEN, CDR2 SYDVKM. CDR3 in DNA: TGTGCCAGCAGCGTACAGTTCGCCTATGGCTACACCTTC. Translated, it gives CASSVQFAYGYTF.

The rearrangement links TRBV7-2 to TRBJ1-5; possible D gene TRBD1, 5 bases. This CDR3 contains 15 residues. The V gene's germline CDR1 is SGHTA and CDR2 FQGNSA. The V gene lost 1 base and the J gene lost 5 bases, with 12 bases spanning the gap. The CDR3 DNA follows: TGTGCCAGCAGCTTAGGCGGGTCGGGGGATCAGCCCCAGCATTTT. Translation gives CASSLGGSGDQPQHF.

Worth noting for this clone: The junction and the germline gene differ at one end; a read error may be behind it. This rearrangement joins TRBV28 to TRBJ2-4; D is uncertain. Germline V gene data show CDR1 as MDHEN and CDR2 as SYDVKM. The length of the CDR3 is 12 residues. CDR3 region: CASAENKNSQYF. In DNA form, the CDR3 reads TGTGCCAGCGCAGAGAATAAAAACAGTCAGTACTTC.

The chain combines TRBV7-2 with TRBJ1-5, with 9 bases lining up with TRBD1. This CDR3 region has 15 residues. Germline CDR1 and CDR2: SGHTA and FQGNSA. Trimming took 5 bases from V and 3 from J; bases not matched to a gene: 5. For the CDR3, the DNA is TGTGCCAGCAGCCTGCGGACAGGGGACAATCAGCCCCAGCATTTT. It encodes CASSLRTGDNQPQHF.

The gene calls are TRBV11-2 and TRBJ1-4, with TRBD1 matching 11 bases. CDR1 and CDR2 from the germline V gene are SGHAT and FQNNGV. The CDR3 is made up of 15 amino acids. V dropped 5 bases and J dropped 11; count of bases not matched to a gene: 10. CDR3 coding DNA: TGTGCCAGCAGCGTGGGGACAGGGGGTAGCGGGAAACTGTTTTTT. Translated, it gives CASSVGTGGSGKLFF.

The chain uses TRBV6-1 and TRBJ1-1, with a weak D call TRBD1 (6 bases). V was clipped by 6 bases and J by 7 bases, with 18 bases between them. The germline gives CDR1 MNHNS, CDR2 SASEGT. CDR3 length: 14 residues. The CDR3 DNA reads TGTGCCAGCAGCGTTACAGGGTCAAGGGTTGAAGCTTTCTTT. It is translated as CASSVTGSRVEAFF.

This chain joins TRBV11-2 and TRBJ2-3, with D perhaps matching TRBD1 (6 bases). The CDR3 runs to 15 residues. The ends were cut back, 6 bases at V and 0 bases at J, with 13 bases in the middle. Per germline, CDR1 SGHAT and CDR2 FQNNGV. The CDR3 bases are TGTGCCAGCAGGGAGGACAGACGTAGCACAGATACGCAGTATTTT. Amino acid sequence: CASREDRRSTDTQYF.

The chain combines TRBV10-2 with TRBJ2-1; D possibly corresponds to TRBD2 (5 bases). The length of the CDR3 is 14 residues. The ends were cut back, 9 bases at V and 1 base at J, with 13 bases in the middle. Germline loops: CDR1 WSHSY, CDR2 SAAADI. The CDR3 region is CARLGSRSYNEQFF. CDR3 nucleotides: TGCGCCAGACTAGGCAGCAGGTCCTACAATGAGCAGTTCTTC.

The V call is TRBV27, the J call TRBJ1-2, with D possibly being TRBD1 (6 bases). CDR3 length: 13 amino acids. Germline V gene lookup returns CDR1 MNHEY and CDR2 SMNVEV (reference sequence). Trimming removed 3 bases from V and 5 bases from J, with 10 bases in between. This chain's CDR3 is CASSFQGWYGYTF. CDR3 nucleotide sequence: TGTGCCAGCAGTTTCCAGGGGTGGTATGGCTACACCTTC.

The CDR3: CSVLGGDTEAFF. DNA for the CDR3: TGCAGCGTTCTAGGGGGGGACACTGAAGCTTTCTTT. This chain joins TRBV29-1 and TRBJ1-1; perhaps TRBD1 as D (6 bases). Trimming shortened V by 5 bases and J by 3 bases, and 10 bases separated the two germline ends. The germline V gene has CDR1 SQVTM and CDR2 ANQGSEA. The CDR3 has 12 amino acids.

This clone turned up a few times. This chain connects TRBV19 to TRBJ1-5; D gene uncertain. CDR1 and CDR2 from the germline V gene are LNHDA and SQIVND (reference sequence). The CDR3 loop spans 15 amino acids. V lost 6 bases, J lost 4 bases, and 16 bases lay in between. The CDR3 DNA reads as TGTGCCAGTAGGCCGACTGGCATGTGGAATCAGCCCCAGCATTTT. This translates into CASRPTGMWNQPQHF.

The genes are TRBV6-4 and TRBJ2-3, with D perhaps TRBD2 (6 bases). The CDR3 loop spans 18 amino acids. Germline assignment: CDR1 MRHNA and CDR2 SNTAGT. The V and J ends lost 2 bases and 2 bases respectively, with 20 bases between them. CDR3 DNA sequence: TGTGCCAGCAGTGACACCCGGCTCGGGAGTCTTAACACAGATACGCAGTATTTT. It is translated as CASSDTRLGSLNTDTQYF.

The chain has TRBV7-3 and TRBJ2-5; tentatively, D is TRBD1 (6 bases). The length of the CDR3 is 15 residues. Between the trimmed V and J ends, which lost 1 base and 1 base, there was a span of 10 bases. The germline gives CDR1 SGHTA, CDR2 FQGTGA. Here the CDR3 reads CASSLKMGAQETQYF. The CDR3 coding sequence is TGTGCCAGCAGCTTAAAAATGGGGGCCCAAGAGACCCAGTACTTC.

The chain uses TRBV7-2 and TRBJ2-2; possible D gene TRBD2, 6 bases. The CDR3 runs to 18 residues. Germline CDR1 and CDR2: SGHTA and FQGNSA. V was cut by 3 bases and J by 4 bases, with 21 bases left in between. CDR3 region: CASSLVIFGGQLTGELFF. The CDR3 DNA follows: TGTGCCAGCAGCTTGGTAATTTTCGGGGGTCAACTCACCGGGGAGCTGTTTTTT.

The chain uses TRBV18 and TRBJ2-7, with 10 bases lining up with TRBD1. In germline, CDR1 is KGHSH, CDR2 LQKENI. The ends lost 3 bases at V and 0 bases at J; junction bases unmatched: 5. CDR3 size: 16 residues. CDR3 residues: CASSPTGQGTSYEQYF. CDR3 nucleotides: TGTGCCAGCTCACCTACGGGACAGGGGACCTCCTACGAGCAGTACTTC.

This clone occurred once. This chain uses TRBV19 with TRBJ1-1, with D possibly TRBD1 on 5 matching bases. CDR1 is LNHDA, CDR2 SQIVND, per germline (reference sequence). CDR3 size: 15 residues. V was clipped by 1 base and J by 1 base, with 10 bases between them. As DNA, the CDR3 is TGTGCCAGTAGTATAGGGCAAAGGGGGAACACTGAAGCTTTCTTT. Translation gives CASSIGQRGNTEAFF.

Of note for this clone: The junction and the germline gene differ at one end; a read error may be behind it. The chain uses TRBV7-9 and TRBJ1-2; no reliable D call. CDR1 and CDR2 (germline): SEHNR, FQNEAQ (reference sequence). This CDR3 region has 15 residues. CDR3 amino acids: CSSSLSSEASNGYTF. The CDR3 DNA reads TGTTCCAGCAGCTTAAGCTCAGAAGCGTCCAATGGCTACACCTTC.

The V gene is TRBV29-1, the J gene TRBJ1-2; D possibly corresponds to TRBD1 (5 bases). CDR1 SQVTM and CDR2 ANQGSEA come from the germline V gene. V was trimmed by 4 bases and J by 3 bases, leaving 9 bases between them. There are 12 residues in the CDR3. The CDR3 loop is CSVVSRDYGYTF. The DNA of the CDR3 is TGCAGCGTTGTCTCCAGGGACTATGGCTACACCTTC.